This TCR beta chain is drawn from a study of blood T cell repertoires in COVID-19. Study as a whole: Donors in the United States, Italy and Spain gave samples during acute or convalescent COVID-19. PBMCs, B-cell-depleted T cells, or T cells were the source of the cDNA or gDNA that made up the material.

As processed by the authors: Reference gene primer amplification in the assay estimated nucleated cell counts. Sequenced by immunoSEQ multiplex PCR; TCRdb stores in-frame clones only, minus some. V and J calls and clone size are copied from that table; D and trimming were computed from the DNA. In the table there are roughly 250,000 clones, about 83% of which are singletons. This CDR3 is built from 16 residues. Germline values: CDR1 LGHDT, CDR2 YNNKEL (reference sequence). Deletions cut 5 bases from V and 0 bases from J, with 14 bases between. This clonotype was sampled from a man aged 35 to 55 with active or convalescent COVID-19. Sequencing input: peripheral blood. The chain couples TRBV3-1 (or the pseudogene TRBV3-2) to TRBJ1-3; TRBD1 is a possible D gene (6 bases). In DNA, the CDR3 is TGTGCCAGCAGCTCGCACACAGGGCACTCTGGAAACACCATATATTTT. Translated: CASSSHTGHSGNTIYF.